A selection of T cell receptor beta chains follows, all from one sample in a study of cytomegalovirus exposure and HLA in healthy donors. TCRdb's copy holds only in-frame clones and misses some; the assay was immunoSEQ multiplex PCR. Of 200,000 to 250,000 clones listed, less than 85% are singletons. Source material: PBMCs. The source of these receptors is a woman younger than 35 in good health and CMV-seronegative. The CDR3 runs from the conserved cysteine through the conserved F or W. Fields, in order: D gene, V gene, clone size, J gene, CDR3 protein, CDR3 DNA. The D gene is left open where the match is weak. Size values are once, few and many counts, or a class for expanded clones, and some rows have none.

-	TRBV19	-	TRBJ2-6	CASGPGGSGANVLTF	TGTGCCAGTGGTCCAGGGGGGTCTGGGGCCAACGTCCTGACTTTC
-	TRBV18	-	TRBJ1-1	CASSPQGGNTEAFF	TGTGCCAGCTCACCTCAAGGCGGTAACACTGAAGCTTTCTTT
-	TRBV7-8	-	TRBJ1-5	CASSLLGAPLNQPQHF	TGTGCCAGCAGCTTATTGGGGGCCCCACTCAATCAGCCCCAGCATTTT
-	TRBV7-9	-	TRBJ1-2	CASSLAVPPYGYTF	TGTGCCAGCAGCTTAGCCGTCCCTCCATATGGCTACACCTTC
TRBD1	TRBV7-9	-	TRBJ2-2	CASTSYGTGVTGELFF	TGTGCCAGCACCAGCTACGGGACAGGGGTTACCGGGGAGCTGTTTTTT
-	TRBV2	once	TRBJ2-4	CASSEARSLAKNIQYF	TGTGCCAGCAGTGAAGCCCGCAGCCTAGCCAAAAACATTCAGTACTTC
TRBD2	TRBV2	few	TRBJ2-7	CASSEARGGSYEQYF	TGTGCCAGCAGTGAAGCGCGGGGGGGCTCCTACGAGCAGTACTTC
-	TRBV6-5	-	TRBJ1-4	CASRQTAGEKLFF	TGTGCCAGCAGACAGACGGCTGGCGAAAAACTGTTTTTT
-	TRBV25-1	-	TRBJ1-2	CASSALYGYTF	TGTGCCAGCAGTGCCCTCTATGGCTACACCTTC
-	TRBV5-6	-	TRBJ1-5	CASSLAGGHNQPQHF	TGTGCCAGCAGCTTGGCCGGGGGCCACAATCAGCCCCAGCATTTT
-	TRBV4-1	-	TRBJ2-1	CASAVGLAYNEQFF	TGCGCCAGCGCCGTCGGGCTAGCGTACAATGAGCAGTTCTTC
-	TRBV2	-	TRBJ1-1	CASSEEVNTEAFF	TGTGCCAGCAGTGAAGAGGTGAACACTGAAGCTTTCTTT
-	TRBV5-1	-	TRBJ2-3	CASSWDFLTDTQYF	TGCGCCAGCAGCTGGGACTTCCTCACAGATACGCAGTATTTT
TRBD1	TRBV7-9	-	TRBJ2-7	CASSSRPGQNYEQYF	TGTGCCAGCAGCTCACGACCGGGACAGAACTACGAGCAGTACTTC
-	TRBV7-8	-	TRBJ2-7	CASRPLTGNSYEQYF	TGTGCCAGCAGACCCCTGACAGGAAACTCCTACGAGCAGTACTTC
TRBD1	TRBV13	-	TRBJ2-7	CASSPGQPFSYEQYF	TGTGCCAGCAGCCCGGGACAGCCATTCTCCTACGAGCAGTACTTC
TRBD1	TRBV18	few	TRBJ1-2	CASSPEQGANGYTF	TGTGCCAGCTCACCAGAACAGGGGGCGAATGGCTACACCTTC
-	TRBV28	-	TRBJ2-2	CAITKGSPNTGELFF	TGTGCCATCACAAAGGGCAGTCCGAACACCGGGGAGCTGTTTTTT
-	TRBV20-1	once	TRBJ1-1	CRPSSRTEAFF	TGCAGACCTTCATCACGGACTGAAGCTTTCTTT
TRBD1	TRBV6-6	-	TRBJ1-2	CASSYPTGGNYGYTF	TGTGCCAGCAGTTACCCGACAGGGGGAAACTATGGCTACACCTTC
-	TRBV5-1	-	TRBJ1-4	CASSLGPSSTNEKLFF	TGCGCCAGCAGCTTGGGCCCCAGCTCAACTAATGAAAAACTGTTTTTT
-	TRBV6-5	-	TRBJ1-1	CASSYSGGGRGTEAFF	TGTGCCAGCAGTTACTCGGGAGGGGGGCGTGGGACTGAAGCTTTCTTT